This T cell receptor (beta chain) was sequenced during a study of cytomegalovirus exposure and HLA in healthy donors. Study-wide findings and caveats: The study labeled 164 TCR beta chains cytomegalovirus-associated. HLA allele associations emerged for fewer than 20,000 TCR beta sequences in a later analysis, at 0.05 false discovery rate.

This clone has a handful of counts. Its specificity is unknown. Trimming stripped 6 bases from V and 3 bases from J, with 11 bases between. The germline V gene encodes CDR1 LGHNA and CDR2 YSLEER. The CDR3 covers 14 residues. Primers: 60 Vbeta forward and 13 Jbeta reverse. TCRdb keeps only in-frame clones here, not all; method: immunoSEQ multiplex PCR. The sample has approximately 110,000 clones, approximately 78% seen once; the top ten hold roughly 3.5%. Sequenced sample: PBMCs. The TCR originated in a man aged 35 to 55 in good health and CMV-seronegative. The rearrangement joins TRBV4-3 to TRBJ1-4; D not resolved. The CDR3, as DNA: TGCGCCAGCAGTCGATCTGGAGCTAATGAAAAACTGTTTTTT. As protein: CASSRSGANEKLFF.